A selection of T cell receptor beta chains follows, all from one sample in a study of T cells after posttransplantation cyclophosphamide. TCRdb's table, derived via immunoSEQ multiplex PCR, lists solely in-frame clones and lacks some. The sample gives fewer than 7,500 clones, none seen only once, and the top ten clones hold approximately 5.9%. The specimen comprised PBMCs, sampled after allogeneic stem cell transplant with posttransplant cyclophosphamide. The receptors were sampled from a female patient in her fifties who received an allogeneic stem cell transplant from an unrelated donor, was CMV-positive, and had acute GVHD only. Some T cells may possibly be graft donor cells. The CDR3 runs from the conserved cysteine through the conserved F or W. A D gene is named only where the DNA matches it firmly. Size values are once, few and many counts, or a class for expanded clones, and some rows have none.

abundance: many; v_gene: TRBV4-2; j_gene: TRBJ2-7; d_gene: TRBD2; CDR3nt: TGTGCCAGCAGCCAAGATTGGGGACTAGCGGGAGGGCCCCGGCAGTACTTC; CDR3aa: CASSQDWGLAGGPRQYF
abundance: medium-sized; v_gene: TRBV28; j_gene: TRBJ1-3; d_gene: TRBD1; CDR3nt: TGTGCCAGCAGTCCACCGGGACAGGGTGGAAACACCATATATTTT; CDR3aa: CASSPPGQGGNTIYF
abundance: many; v_gene: TRBV19; j_gene: TRBJ2-7; d_gene: TRBD2; CDR3nt: TGTGCCAGTAGTATCCAGCGGGGGGCCTACGAGCAGTACTTC; CDR3aa: CASSIQRGAYEQYF
abundance: many; v_gene: TRBV19; j_gene: TRBJ2-1; d_gene: NA; CDR3nt: TGTGCCAGTATGGGGGGTAGCTACAATGAGCAGTTCTTC; CDR3aa: CASMGGSYNEQFF
abundance: many; v_gene: TRBV7-9; j_gene: TRBJ2-3; d_gene: TRBD2; CDR3nt: TGTGCCAGCAGCTTAGATTTGTCTTGGCGGGAGAGGAGCACAGATACGCAGTATTTT; CDR3aa: CASSLDLSWRERSTDTQYF
abundance: many; v_gene: TRBV30; j_gene: TRBJ2-7; d_gene: TRBD2; CDR3nt: TGTGCCTGGAGTGTCCTAGCGGGACCCACCGAGCAGTACTTC; CDR3aa: CAWSVLAGPTEQYF
abundance: many; v_gene: TRBV7-2; j_gene: TRBJ2-7; d_gene: NA; CDR3nt: TGTGCCAGCAGCCAGAGGACAGCATACTACGAGCAGTACTTC; CDR3aa: CASSQRTAYYEQYF
abundance: many; v_gene: TRBV4-2; j_gene: TRBJ2-7; d_gene: TRBD2; CDR3nt: TGTGCCAGCAGCCAAGCCGGGACTAGGGATTACGAGCAGTACTTC; CDR3aa: CASSQAGTRDYEQYF
abundance: medium-sized; v_gene: TRBV19; j_gene: TRBJ1-1; d_gene: NA; CDR3nt: TGTGCCAGTAGTATGACAGTTTACACTGAAGCTTTCTTT; CDR3aa: CASSMTVYTEAFF
abundance: NA; v_gene: TRBV7-2; j_gene: TRBJ1-6; d_gene: NA; CDR3nt: TGTGCCAGCAGCCTAGAATCGGGAGGGATTAAACACTTT; CDR3aa: CASSLESGGIKHF
abundance: many; v_gene: TRBV30; j_gene: TRBJ2-1; d_gene: NA; CDR3nt: TGTGCCTGGAGTCCAGGGGCCAATGAGCAGTTCTTC; CDR3aa: CAWSPGANEQFF
abundance: many; v_gene: TRBV11-2; j_gene: TRBJ1-1; d_gene: NA; CDR3nt: TGTGCCAGCAGCTTAAATCGGGGGGTTAACACTGAAGCTTTCTTT; CDR3aa: CASSLNRGVNTEAFF
abundance: NA; v_gene: TRBV28; j_gene: TRBJ1-5; d_gene: NA; CDR3nt: TGTGCCAGCAGGTTAAGGGACGGACAGTATAGCAATCAGCCCCAGCATTTT; CDR3aa: CASRLRDGQYSNQPQHF
abundance: many; v_gene: TRBV7-9; j_gene: TRBJ1-1; d_gene: TRBD1; CDR3nt: TGTGCCAGCTATCATCCTGGCCGGACAGGGTCGGCCACTGAAGCTTTCTTT; CDR3aa: CASYHPGRTGSATEAFF
abundance: many; v_gene: TRBV5-1; j_gene: TRBJ2-1; d_gene: TRBD1; CDR3nt: TGCGCCAGCAGCTCGGGACAGGGGATGAATGAGCAGTTCTTC; CDR3aa: CASSSGQGMNEQFF
abundance: many; v_gene: TRBV7-9; j_gene: TRBJ2-2; d_gene: NA; CDR3nt: TGTGCCAGCAGCTTAGCGGGAAAGGACTTAACCGGCTCGGCCGGGGAGCTGTTTTTT; CDR3aa: CASSLAGKDLTGSAGELFF
abundance: many; v_gene: TRBV5-1; j_gene: TRBJ1-5; d_gene: NA; CDR3nt: TGCGCCAGCAGCTTGGCGGGCAGGGTAAGCCAGCCCCAGCATTTT; CDR3aa: CASSLAGRVSQPQHF
abundance: many; v_gene: TRBV10-1; j_gene: TRBJ2-5; d_gene: TRBD1; CDR3nt: TGCGCCAGCAGTGAGATTAGGGGGCTGTCAGAGACCCAGTACTTC; CDR3aa: CASSEIRGLSETQYF
abundance: many; v_gene: TRBV5-1; j_gene: TRBJ2-2; d_gene: TRBD2; CDR3nt: TGCGCCAGCAGCAAAGGACTAGCGGGGAGCACCGGGGAGCTGTTTTTT; CDR3aa: CASSKGLAGSTGELFF
abundance: many; v_gene: TRBV18; j_gene: TRBJ2-7; d_gene: NA; CDR3nt: TGTGCCAGCTCACACAGTTACGAGCAGTACTTC; CDR3aa: CASSHSYEQYF
abundance: many; v_gene: TRBV6-5; j_gene: TRBJ2-1; d_gene: TRBD2; CDR3nt: TGTGCCAGCATGGCTAGCGGACGGAGGGAGCAGTTCTTC; CDR3aa: CASMASGRREQFF
abundance: many; v_gene: TRBV19; j_gene: TRBJ2-3; d_gene: NA; CDR3nt: TGTGCCAGTAGTATAGGGGCCTTAACTACAGATACGCAGTATTTT; CDR3aa: CASSIGALTTDTQYF
abundance: many; v_gene: TRBV6-5; j_gene: TRBJ2-7; d_gene: NA; CDR3nt: TGTGCCAGCAGTTCCCCCTCGGGGGAGCAGTACTTC; CDR3aa: CASSSPSGEQYF